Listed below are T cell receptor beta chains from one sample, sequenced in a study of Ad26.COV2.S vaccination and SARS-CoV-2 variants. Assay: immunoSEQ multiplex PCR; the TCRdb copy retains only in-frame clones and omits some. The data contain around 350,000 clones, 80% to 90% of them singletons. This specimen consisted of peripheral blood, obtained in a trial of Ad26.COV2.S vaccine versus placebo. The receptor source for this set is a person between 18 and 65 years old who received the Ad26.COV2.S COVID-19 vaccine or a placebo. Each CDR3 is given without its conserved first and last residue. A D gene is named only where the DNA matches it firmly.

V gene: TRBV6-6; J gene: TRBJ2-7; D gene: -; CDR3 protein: ASSYSMVSYEQY
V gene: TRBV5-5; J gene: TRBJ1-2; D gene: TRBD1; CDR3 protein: ASSPVDRGHGYT
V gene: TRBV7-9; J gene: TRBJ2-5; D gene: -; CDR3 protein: ASRVGYGEQETQY
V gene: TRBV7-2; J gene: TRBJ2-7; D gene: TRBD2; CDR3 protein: ASSTSSGTYEQY
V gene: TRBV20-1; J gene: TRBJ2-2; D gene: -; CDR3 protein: SASLPSGNAGELF
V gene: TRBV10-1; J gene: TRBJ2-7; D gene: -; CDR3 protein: ASSESWGKSSYEQY
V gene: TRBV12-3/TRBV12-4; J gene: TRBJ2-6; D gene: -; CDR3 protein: ASSLAGANVLT
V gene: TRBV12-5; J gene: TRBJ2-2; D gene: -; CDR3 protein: ASGFGNTGELF
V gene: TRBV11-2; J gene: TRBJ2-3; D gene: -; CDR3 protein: ASSPDYGKPYTQY
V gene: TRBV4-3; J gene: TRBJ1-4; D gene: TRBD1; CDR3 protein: ASSPTGETNEKLF
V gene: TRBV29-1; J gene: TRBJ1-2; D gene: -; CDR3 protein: SVWGGDYGYT
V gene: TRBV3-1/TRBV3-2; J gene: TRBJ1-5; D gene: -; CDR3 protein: ASSQEKGRNSNQPQH
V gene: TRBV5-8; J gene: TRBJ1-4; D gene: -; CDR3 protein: ASSFGGIANEKLF
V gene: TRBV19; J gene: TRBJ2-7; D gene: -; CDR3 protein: ASSIDPWARPRGEQY
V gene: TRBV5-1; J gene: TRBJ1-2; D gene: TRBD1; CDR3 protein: ASSLFGQGDNYGYT
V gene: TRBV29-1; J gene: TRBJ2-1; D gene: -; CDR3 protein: SGGIANEQF
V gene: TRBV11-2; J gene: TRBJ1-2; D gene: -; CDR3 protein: ASSLRGYGYT
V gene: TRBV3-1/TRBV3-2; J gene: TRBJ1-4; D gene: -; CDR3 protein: ASSPQGNSEKLF
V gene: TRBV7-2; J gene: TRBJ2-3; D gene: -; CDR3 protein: ASSSPLSSSTDTQY
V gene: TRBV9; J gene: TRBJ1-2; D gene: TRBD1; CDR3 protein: ASSVGQGEDGYT
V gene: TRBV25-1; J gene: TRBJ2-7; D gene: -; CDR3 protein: ASSKPAAVEQY
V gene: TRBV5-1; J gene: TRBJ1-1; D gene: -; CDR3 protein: ASSFQENTEAF
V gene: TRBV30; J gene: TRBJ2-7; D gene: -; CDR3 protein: AWSTTDAYEQY
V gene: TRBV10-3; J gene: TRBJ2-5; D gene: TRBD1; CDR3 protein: AIKRTGGETQY
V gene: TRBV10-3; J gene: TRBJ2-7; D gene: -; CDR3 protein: AISATGTPEQY
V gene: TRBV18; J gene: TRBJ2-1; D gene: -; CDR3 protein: ASSPHKADEQF
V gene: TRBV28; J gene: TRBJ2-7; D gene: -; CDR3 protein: ASSPNAPRWGFSYEQY
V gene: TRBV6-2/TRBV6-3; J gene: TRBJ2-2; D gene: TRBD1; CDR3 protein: ASSPGTANTGELF
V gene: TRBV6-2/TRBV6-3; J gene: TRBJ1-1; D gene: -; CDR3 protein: ASSYWTPDSNTEAF
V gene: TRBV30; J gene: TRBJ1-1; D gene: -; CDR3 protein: AWSVQWGVPNTEAF
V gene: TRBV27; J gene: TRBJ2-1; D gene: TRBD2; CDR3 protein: ASSPAGEYNEQF
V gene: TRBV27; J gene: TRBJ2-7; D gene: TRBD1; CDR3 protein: ASSLSGQGFHEQY
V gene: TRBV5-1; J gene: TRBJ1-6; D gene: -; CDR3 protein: ASSLGDTNSALH
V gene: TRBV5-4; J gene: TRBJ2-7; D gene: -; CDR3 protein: ASSLDSGVYEQY
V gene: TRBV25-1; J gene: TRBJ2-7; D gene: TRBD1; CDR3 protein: ASSERGQGIGALYEQY
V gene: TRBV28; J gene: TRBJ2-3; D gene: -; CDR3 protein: ASSGRGADTQY
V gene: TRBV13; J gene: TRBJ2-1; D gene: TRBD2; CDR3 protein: ASSSSPGLASLIPEQF
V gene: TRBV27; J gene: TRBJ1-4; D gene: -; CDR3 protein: ASSLTANEKLF
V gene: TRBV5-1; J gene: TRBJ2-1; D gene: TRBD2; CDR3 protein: ASSLRAGAGNEQF
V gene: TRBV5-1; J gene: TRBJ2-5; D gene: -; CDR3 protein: ASSFYLGRETQY
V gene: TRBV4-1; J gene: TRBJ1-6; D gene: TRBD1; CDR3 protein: ASSLDRANSPLH
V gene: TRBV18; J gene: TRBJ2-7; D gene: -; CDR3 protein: ASSPPGQLSSSYEQY
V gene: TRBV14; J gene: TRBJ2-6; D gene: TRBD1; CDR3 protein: ASSQKDRGNSGANVLT
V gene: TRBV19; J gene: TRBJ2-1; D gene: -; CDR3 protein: ASRLGGDPSKF
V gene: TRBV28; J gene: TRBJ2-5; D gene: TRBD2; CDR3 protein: ASSLGPGLAEETQY
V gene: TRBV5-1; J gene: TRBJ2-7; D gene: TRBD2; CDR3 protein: ASSPYDLRGGTYEQY
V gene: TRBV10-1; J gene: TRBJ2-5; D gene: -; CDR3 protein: ASSPRGAETQY
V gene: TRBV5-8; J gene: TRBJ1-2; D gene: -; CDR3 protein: ASSSDVVWISGYT